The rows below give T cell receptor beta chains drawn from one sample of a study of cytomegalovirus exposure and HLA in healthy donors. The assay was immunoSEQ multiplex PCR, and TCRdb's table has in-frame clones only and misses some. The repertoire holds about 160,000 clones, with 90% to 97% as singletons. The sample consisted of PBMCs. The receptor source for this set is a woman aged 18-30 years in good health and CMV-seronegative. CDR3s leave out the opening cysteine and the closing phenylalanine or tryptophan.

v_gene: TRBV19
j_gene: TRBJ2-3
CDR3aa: ASSRPRGLAGTDTQY

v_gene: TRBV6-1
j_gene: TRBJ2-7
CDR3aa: ASTPPTGSYEQY

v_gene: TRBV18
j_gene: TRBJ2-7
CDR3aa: ASTFNSGFSYEQY

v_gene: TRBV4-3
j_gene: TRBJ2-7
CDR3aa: ASSQGPGAGVEQY

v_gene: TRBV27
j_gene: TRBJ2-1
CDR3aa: ASSFGGGNEQF

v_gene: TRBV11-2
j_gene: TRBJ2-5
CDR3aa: ASSPTSRLAVGETQY

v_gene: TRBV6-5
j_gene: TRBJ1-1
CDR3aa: ASTPGTGWNTEAF

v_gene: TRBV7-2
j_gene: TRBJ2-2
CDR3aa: ASSLIAGAGGELF

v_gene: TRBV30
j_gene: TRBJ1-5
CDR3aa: AWSRDIGNQPQH

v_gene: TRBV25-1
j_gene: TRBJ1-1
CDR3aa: ASSDLPSGNTEAF

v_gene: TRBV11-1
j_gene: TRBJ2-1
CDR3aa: ASSLIGDRALNEQF

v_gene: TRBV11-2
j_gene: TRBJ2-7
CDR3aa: ASRQNWGITGGDEQY

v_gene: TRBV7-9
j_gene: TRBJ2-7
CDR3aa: ASEGGAPSYEQY

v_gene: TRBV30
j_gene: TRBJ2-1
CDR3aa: ASSDYPSNEQF

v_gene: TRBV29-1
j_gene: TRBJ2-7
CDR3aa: SARGAGHYEQY

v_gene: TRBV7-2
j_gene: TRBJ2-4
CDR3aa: ASSLGTDRAKNIQY

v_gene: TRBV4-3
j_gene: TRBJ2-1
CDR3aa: ASSQDLILAEQF

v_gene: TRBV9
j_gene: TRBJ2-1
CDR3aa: ASSPRSLLAGTRSYNEQF

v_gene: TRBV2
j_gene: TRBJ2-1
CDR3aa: ASSERGGSYNEQF

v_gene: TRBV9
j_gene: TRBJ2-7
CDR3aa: ASSDGVYEQY

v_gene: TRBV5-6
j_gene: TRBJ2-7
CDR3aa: ASSFIGTGPYEQY

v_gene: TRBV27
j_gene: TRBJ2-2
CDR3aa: ASSLQGTGELF

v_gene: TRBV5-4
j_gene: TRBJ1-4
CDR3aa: ASSSGGRTNEKLF

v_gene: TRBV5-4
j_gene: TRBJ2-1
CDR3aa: ASSFGWRGAENEQF

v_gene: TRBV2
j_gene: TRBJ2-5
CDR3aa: ASSEGQGADQETQY

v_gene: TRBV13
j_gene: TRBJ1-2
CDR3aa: ASSLGGQPSDYGYT

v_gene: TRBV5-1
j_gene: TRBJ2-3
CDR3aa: ASSLAGAGGISTDTQY

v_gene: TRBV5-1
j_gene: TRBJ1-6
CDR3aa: ASSLGQGNSPLH

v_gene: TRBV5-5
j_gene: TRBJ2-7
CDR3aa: ASSLASYYEQY

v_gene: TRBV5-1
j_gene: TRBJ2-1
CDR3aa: ASSLMRGSSYNEQF

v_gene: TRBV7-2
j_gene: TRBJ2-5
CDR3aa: ASSFTPGQFQETQY

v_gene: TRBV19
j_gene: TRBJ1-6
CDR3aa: ASSFHRDMGSPLH

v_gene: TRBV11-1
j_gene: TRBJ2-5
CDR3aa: ASSLSTGQGETQY

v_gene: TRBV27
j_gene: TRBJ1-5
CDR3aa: ASSLTGGPGAQH

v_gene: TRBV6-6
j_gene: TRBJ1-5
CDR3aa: ASSYPKGTEYQPQH

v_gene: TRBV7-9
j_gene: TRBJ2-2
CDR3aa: ASSSPSSAAPGELF